This T cell receptor (beta chain) originates from a study of cytotoxic CD8 clonotypes in ibrutinib-treated CLL. The method was immunoSEQ multiplex PCR; TCRdb's version includes in-frame clones alone and lacks a portion of them. The sample includes about 89,000 clones, almost 80% of them seen just once. V lost 8 bases and J 8 bases, leaving 22 bases between the germline ends. Germline assignment: CDR1 WSHSY and CDR2 SAAADI. The CDR3 runs to 15 residues. Whole-study results and caveats: Public clonotypes, found uncommonly, either contracted or stayed stable on treatment.

Comments on this clone: Its antigen is still unknown.

The chain has TRBV10-2 and TRBJ2-1, with D perhaps given as TRBD1 or TRBD2 (5 bases each). Sequencing used PBMCs, obtained after 12 months of ibrutinib treatment. The TCR was taken from a human donor with chronic lymphocytic leukemia. CDR3 amino acids: CASHGTGTVRHEQFF. CDR3 nucleotides: TGCGCCAGCCACGGGACCGGGACGGTCCGGCATGAGCAGTTCTTC.